Listed here are 8 T cell receptor beta chains from one sample, sequenced in a study of blood T cell repertoires in COVID-19 (TCRdb year 2020). The library relied on the immunoSEQ multiplex PCR assay. This is the immuneACCESS table as TCRdb keeps it, with only in-frame sequences that have V and J called. A part of the clones is gone; compared with another copy, unresolved V genes explain less than half, and the rest is unexplained. Within this sample are about 200,000 clones, with approximately 91% of them counted one time only. The top ten clonotypes cover around 1.5% of the sample. Sequencing was performed on peripheral blood. The receptors were sampled from a man between 18 and 29 years old with active or convalescent COVID-19.

J is TRBJ1-2 and V is TRBV2; D gene unclear. V was cut by 2 bases and J by 2 bases, with 12 bases left in between. Germline values: CDR1 SNHLY, CDR2 FYNNEI. The length of the CDR3 is 15 residues. CDR3 loop: CASSEKWAANYGYTF. In nucleotides, the CDR3 is TGTGCCAGCAGTGAAAAGTGGGCTGCCAACTATGGCTACACCTTC.

The CDR3 bases are TGTGCCAGCAGCTTGCGGGTTACAGGGGGCAGAGATGGCTACACCTTC. The encoded protein is CASSLRVTGGRDGYTF. This sequence joins TRBV7-2 and TRBJ1-2; 9 bases map to TRBD1. The germline gives CDR1 SGHTA, CDR2 FQGNSA. The CDR3 consists of 16 residues. Trimming took 3 bases from V and 6 from J; bases not matched to a gene: 11.

By sample share, this clone is medium-sized (0.01 to 0.1%). CDR3 nucleotide sequence: TGTGCCAGCAGGACAGGGGGATATAGCAATCAGCCCCAGCATTTT. Its translation: CASRTGGYSNQPQHF. The rearrangement joins TRBV5-6 to TRBJ1-5, with 9 bases lining up with TRBD1. From germline, CDR1 is SGHDT and CDR2 YYEEEE. V lost 5 bases and J lost 0; bases outside the gene matches: 3. CDR3 size: 15 residues.

The chain couples TRBV5-1 to TRBJ1-2; 10 bases are shared with TRBD1. Germline V gene data show CDR1 as SGHRS and CDR2 as YFSETQ. This CDR3 has 13 residues. V was clipped by 7 bases and J by 6 bases; unmatched bases: 6. CDR3 coding DNA: TGCGCCAGCTCTCCCGGACAGGGGGATGGCTACACCTTC. The encoded protein is CASSPGQGDGYTF.

The chain links TRBV30 to TRBJ1-2, with TRBD1 matching 8 bases. CDR1 is GTSNPN and CDR2 is SVGIG in the germline V gene (reference sequence). This CDR3 region has 13 residues. Trimming cost V 4 bases and J 6 bases; bases outside gene matches: 7. CDR3: CAWTPGGADGYTF. CDR3 sequence (DNA): TGTGCCTGGACTCCAGGGGGCGCGGATGGCTACACCTTC.

The chain links TRBV19 to TRBJ1-5, with a tentative D call TRBD1 (6 bases). Trimming stripped 5 bases from V and 1 base from J, with 12 bases between. Germline CDR1 LNHDA, CDR2 SQIVND (reference sequence). The CDR3 is 15 residues long. The CDR3 DNA is TGTGCCAGTAGTGTATGGACAGCCAGCAATCAGCCCCAGCATTTT. Encoded protein: CASSVWTASNQPQHF.

This chain uses TRBV5-1 with TRBJ2-2, with 11 bases that match TRBD2. This CDR3 spans 16 amino acids. The germline V gene encodes CDR1 SGHRS and CDR2 YFSETQ. Losses at the gene ends were 4 bases for V and 2 bases for J; bases not matched to a gene: 4. CDR3 bases: TGCGCCAGCAGCCTAGGGACTAGCGGTAACACCGGGGAGCTGTTTTTT. It translates to CASSLGTSGNTGELFF. Variable domain in full (rest from reference TRBV5-1 and TRBJ2-2): KAGVTQTPRYLIKTRGQQVTLSCSPISGHRSVSWYQQTPGQGLQFLFEYFSETQRNKGNFPGRFSGRQFSNSRSEMNVSTLELGDSALYLCASSLGTSGNTGELFFGEGSRLTVL.

The rearrangement links TRBV10-1 to TRBJ2-7; D gene ambiguous. CDR3 length: 12 amino acids. V was pared by 6 bases and J by 2 bases, with 8 bases between. Germline V CDR1 and CDR2: WNHNN, SYGVQD (reference sequence). CDR3 nucleotides: TGCGCCAGCAGCAGAGGCACCTACGAGCAGTACTTC. This encodes CASSRGTYEQYF.